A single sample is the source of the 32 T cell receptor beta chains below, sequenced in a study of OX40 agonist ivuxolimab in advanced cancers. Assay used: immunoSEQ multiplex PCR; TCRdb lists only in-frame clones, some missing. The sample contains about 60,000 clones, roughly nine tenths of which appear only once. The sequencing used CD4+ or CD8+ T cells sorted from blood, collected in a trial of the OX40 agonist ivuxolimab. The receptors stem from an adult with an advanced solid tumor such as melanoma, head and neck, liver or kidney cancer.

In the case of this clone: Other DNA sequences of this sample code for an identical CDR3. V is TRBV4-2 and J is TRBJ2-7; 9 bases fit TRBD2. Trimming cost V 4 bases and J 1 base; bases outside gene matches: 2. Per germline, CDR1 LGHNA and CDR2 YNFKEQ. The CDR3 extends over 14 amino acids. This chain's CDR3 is CASSPGLASYEQYF. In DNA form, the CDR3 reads TGTGCCAGCAGCCCGGGACTAGCTTCCTACGAGCAGTACTTC.

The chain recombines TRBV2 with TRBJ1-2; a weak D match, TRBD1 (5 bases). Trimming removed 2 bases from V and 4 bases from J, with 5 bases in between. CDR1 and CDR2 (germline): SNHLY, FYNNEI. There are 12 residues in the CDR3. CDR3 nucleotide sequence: TGTGCCAGCAGTGAACAGGGCTATGGCTACACCTTC. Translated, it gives CASSEQGYGYTF.

CDR3 protein: CASSFGTSGTSYEQYF. The DNA of the CDR3 is TGCGCCAGCAGCTTCGGGACTAGCGGGACCTCCTACGAGCAGTACTTC. The chain carries TRBV5-1 and TRBJ2-7; 13 bases match TRBD2. The CDR3 spans 16 residues. Germline CDR1 SGHRS, CDR2 YFSETQ. The V gene end was trimmed by 2 bases and the J gene end by 0 bases; junction bases not matched to a gene: 2.

The CDR3 region has the DNA TGTGCCTGGAGTGTACAAGTGGTTCTCCACTTT. Translated, it gives CAWSVQVVLHF. The chain has TRBV30 and TRBJ1-6; D is ambiguous. The CDR3 has 11 residues. Germline loops: CDR1 GTSNPN, CDR2 SVGIG (reference sequence). V was clipped by 0 bases and J by 16 bases, with 10 bases between them.

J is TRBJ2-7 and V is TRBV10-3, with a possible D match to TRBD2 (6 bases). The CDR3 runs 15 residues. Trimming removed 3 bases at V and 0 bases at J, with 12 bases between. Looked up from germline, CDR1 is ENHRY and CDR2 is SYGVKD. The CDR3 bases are TGTGCCATCAGTGACCGCGTAGCGGCCTCCTACGAGCAGTACTTC. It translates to CAISDRVAASYEQYF.

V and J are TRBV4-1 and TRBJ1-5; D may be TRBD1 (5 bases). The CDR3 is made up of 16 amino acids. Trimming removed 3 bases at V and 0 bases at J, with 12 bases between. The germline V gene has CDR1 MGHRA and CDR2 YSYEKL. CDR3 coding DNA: TGCGCCAGCAGCCATGCAGCCAGGGTTAGCAATCAGCCCCAGCATTTT. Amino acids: CASSHAARVSNQPQHF.

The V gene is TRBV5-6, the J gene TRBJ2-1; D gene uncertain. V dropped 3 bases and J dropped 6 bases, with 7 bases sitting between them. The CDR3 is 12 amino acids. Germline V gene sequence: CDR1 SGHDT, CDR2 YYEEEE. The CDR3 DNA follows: TGTGCCAGCAGCTATCCACCCAATGAGCAGTTCTTC. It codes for CASSYPPNEQFF.

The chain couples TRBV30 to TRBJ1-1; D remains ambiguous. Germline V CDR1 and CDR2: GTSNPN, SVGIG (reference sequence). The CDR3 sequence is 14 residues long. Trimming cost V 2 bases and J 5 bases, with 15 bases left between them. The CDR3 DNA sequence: TGTGCCTGGAGTATCAAGGGCCCGAGGACTGAAGCTTTCTTT. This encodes CAWSIKGPRTEAFF.

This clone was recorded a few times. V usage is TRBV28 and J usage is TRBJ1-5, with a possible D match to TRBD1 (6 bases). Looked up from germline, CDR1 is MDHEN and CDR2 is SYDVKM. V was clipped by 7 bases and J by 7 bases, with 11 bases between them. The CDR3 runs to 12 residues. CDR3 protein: CASTTGSQPQHF. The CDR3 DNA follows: TGTGCCAGCACAACAGGGAGCCAGCCCCAGCATTTT.

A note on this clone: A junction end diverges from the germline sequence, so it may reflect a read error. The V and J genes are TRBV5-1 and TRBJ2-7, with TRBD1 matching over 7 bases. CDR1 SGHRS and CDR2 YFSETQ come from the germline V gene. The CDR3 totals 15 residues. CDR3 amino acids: CASSPHRQGSDEQYF. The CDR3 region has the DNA TGCGCCAGCAGCCCACACCGACAGGGCTCCGACGAGCAGTACTTC.

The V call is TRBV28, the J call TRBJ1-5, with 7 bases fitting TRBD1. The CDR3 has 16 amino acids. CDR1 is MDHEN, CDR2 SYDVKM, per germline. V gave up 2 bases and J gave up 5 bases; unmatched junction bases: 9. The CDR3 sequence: CASSLPPTGKYQPQHF. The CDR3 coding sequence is TGTGCCAGCAGTTTACCCCCGACAGGGAAATATCAGCCCCAGCATTTT.

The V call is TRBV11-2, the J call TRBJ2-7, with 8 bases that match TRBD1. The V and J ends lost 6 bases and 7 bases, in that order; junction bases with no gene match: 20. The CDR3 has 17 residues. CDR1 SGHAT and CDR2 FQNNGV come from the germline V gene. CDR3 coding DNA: TGTGCCAGCAGTACCCAATGGGGGGCGACAGGGGTGGGTGAGCAGTACTTC. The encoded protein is CASSTQWGATGVGEQYF.

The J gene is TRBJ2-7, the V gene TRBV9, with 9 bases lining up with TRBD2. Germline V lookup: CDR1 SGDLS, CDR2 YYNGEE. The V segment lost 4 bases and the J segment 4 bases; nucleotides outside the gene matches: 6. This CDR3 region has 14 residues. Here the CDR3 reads CASSPRLAVYEQYF. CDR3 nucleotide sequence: TGTGCCAGCAGCCCCCGACTAGCGGTTTACGAGCAGTACTTC.

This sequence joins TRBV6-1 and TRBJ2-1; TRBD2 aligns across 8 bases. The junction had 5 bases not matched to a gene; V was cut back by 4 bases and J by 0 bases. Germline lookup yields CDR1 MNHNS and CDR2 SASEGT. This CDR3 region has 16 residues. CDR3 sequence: CASSATTSGSYNEQFF. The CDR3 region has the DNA TGTGCCAGCAGTGCTACAACTAGCGGCTCCTACAATGAGCAGTTCTTC.

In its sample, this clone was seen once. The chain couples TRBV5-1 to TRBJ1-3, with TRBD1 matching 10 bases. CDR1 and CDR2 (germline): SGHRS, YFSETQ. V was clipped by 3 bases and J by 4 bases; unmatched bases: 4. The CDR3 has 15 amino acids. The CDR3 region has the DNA TGCGCCAGCAGCTCCGGGACAGGGGTAGGAAACACCATATATTTT. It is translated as CASSSGTGVGNTIYF.

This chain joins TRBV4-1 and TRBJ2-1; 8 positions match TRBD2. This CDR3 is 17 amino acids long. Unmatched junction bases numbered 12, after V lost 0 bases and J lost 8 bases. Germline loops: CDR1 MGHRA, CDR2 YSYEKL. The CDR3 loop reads CASSQEAGTRLVYEQFF. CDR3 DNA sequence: TGCGCCAGCAGCCAAGAAGCCGGGACTAGACTGGTCTATGAGCAGTTCTTC.

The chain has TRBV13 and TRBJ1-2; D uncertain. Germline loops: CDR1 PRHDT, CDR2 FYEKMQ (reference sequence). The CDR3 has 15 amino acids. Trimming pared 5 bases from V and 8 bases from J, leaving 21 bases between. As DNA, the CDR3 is TGTGCCAGCAGCGTAACTCTCGCCTCATCCGGGGGCTACACCTTC. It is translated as CASSVTLASSGGYTF.

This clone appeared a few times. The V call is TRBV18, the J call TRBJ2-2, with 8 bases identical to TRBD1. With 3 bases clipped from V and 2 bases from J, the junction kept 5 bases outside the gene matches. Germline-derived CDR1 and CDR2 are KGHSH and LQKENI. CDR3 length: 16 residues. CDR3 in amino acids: CASSPQGAKNTGELFF. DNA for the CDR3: TGTGCCAGCTCACCCCAGGGGGCGAAAAACACCGGGGAGCTGTTTTTT.

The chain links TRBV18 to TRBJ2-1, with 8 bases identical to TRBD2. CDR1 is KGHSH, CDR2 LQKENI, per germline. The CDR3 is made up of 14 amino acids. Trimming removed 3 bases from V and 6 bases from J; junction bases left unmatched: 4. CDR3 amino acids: CASSPSGMTNEQFF. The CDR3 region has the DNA TGTGCCAGCTCACCTAGCGGGATGACCAATGAGCAGTTCTTC.

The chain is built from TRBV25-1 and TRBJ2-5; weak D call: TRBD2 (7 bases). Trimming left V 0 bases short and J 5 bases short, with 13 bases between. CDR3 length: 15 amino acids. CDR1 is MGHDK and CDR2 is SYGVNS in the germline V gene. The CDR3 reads CASSEYGGGGETQYF. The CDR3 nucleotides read TGTGCCAGCAGTGAATACGGGGGAGGGGGGGAGACCCAGTACTTC.

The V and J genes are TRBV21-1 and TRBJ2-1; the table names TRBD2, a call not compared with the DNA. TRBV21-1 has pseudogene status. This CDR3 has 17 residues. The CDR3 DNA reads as TGTGCCAGCAGCAAAAGGGTTGGGGACTACCAACCCAGTGAGCAGTTCTTC. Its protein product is CASSKRVGDYQPSEQFF.

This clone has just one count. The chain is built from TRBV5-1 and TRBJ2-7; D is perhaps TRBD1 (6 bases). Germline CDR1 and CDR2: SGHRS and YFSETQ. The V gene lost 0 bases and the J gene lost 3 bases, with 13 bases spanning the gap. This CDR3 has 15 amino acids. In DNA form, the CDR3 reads TGCGCCAGCAGCTTGGGGGCAGGGGAAGGCTACGAGCAGTACTTC. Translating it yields CASSLGAGEGYEQYF.

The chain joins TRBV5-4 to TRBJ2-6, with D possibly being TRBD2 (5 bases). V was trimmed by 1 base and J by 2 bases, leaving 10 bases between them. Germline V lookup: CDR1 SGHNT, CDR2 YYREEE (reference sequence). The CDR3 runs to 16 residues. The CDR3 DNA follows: TGTGCCAGCAGCTTGTTTGCCGGGGCTGGGGCCAACGTCCTGACTTTC. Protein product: CASSLFAGAGANVLTF.

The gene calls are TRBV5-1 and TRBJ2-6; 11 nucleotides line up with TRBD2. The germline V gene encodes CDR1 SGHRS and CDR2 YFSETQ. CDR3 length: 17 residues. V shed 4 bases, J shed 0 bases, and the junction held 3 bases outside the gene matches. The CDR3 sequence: CASSPGTSGSGANVLTF. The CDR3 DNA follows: TGCGCCAGCAGCCCCGGGACTAGCGGCTCTGGGGCCAACGTCCTGACTTTC.

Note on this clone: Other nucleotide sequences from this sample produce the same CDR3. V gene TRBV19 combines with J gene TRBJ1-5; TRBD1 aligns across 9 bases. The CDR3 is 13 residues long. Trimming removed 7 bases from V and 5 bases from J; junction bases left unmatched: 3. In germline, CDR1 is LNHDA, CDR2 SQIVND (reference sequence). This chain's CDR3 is CASNRGPDQPQHF. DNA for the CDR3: TGTGCCAGTAACAGGGGGCCGGATCAGCCCCAGCATTTT. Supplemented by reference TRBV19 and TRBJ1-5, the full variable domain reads DGGITQSPKYLFRKEGQNVTLSCEQNLNHDAMYWYRQDPGQGLRLIYYSQIVNDFQKGDIAEGYSVSREKKESFPLTVTSAQKNPTAFYLCASNRGPDQPQHFGDGTRLSIL.

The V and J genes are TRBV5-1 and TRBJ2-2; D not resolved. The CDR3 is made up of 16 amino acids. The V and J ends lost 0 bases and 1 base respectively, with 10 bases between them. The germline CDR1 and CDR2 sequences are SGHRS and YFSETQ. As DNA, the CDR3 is TGCGCCAGCAGCTTGGTAACGAGTTTGAACACCGGGGAGCTGTTTTTT. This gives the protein CASSLVTSLNTGELFF.

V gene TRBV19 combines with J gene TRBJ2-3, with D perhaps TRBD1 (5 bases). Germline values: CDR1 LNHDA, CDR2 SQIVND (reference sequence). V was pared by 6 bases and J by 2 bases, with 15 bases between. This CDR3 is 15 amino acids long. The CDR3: CASSSRQSPTDTQYF. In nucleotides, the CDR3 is TGTGCCAGTAGCTCCCGACAGTCCCCCACAGATACGCAGTATTTT.

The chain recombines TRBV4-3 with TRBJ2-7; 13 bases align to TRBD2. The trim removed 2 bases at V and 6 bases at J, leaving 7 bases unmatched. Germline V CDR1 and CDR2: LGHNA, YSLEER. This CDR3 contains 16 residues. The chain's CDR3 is CASSQWGLAGRGEQYF. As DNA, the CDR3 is TGCGCCAGCAGCCAATGGGGACTAGCGGGGAGAGGCGAGCAGTACTTC.

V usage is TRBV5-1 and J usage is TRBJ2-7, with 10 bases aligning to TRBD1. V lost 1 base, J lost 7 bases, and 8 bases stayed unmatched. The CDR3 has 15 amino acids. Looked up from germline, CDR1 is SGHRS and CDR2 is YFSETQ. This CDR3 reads CASSLRGQGFVEQYF. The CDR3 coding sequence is TGCGCCAGCAGCTTGAGGGGACAGGGGTTTGTTGAGCAGTACTTC. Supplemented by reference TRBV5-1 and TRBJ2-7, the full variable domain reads KAGVTQTPRYLIKTRGQQVTLSCSPISGHRSVSWYQQTPGQGLQFLFEYFSETQRNKGNFPGRFSGRQFSNSRSEMNVSTLELGDSALYLCASSLRGQGFVEQYFGPGTRLTVT.

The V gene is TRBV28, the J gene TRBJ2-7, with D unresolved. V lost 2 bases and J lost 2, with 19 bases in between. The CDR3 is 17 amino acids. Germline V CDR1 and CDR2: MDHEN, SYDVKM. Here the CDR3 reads CASSLIAGRTATYEQYF. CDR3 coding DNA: TGTGCCAGCAGTTTAATAGCCGGGCGGACCGCGACCTACGAGCAGTACTTC.

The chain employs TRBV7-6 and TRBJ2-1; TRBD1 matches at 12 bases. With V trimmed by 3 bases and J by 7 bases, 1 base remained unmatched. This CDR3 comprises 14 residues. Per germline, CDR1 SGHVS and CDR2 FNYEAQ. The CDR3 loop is CASSLGQGANEQFF. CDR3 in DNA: TGTGCCAGCAGCTTGGGACAGGGGGCAAATGAGCAGTTCTTC.

The CDR3 DNA reads as TGCGCCAGCAGCTTGGGGCAACGCAGTGAGCAGTTCTTC. Translated, it gives CASSLGQRSEQFF. The V and J genes are TRBV5-1 and TRBJ2-1; no clear D. Deletions cut 0 bases from V and 9 bases from J, with 10 bases between. This CDR3 spans 13 amino acids. The V gene's germline CDR1 is SGHRS and CDR2 YFSETQ.